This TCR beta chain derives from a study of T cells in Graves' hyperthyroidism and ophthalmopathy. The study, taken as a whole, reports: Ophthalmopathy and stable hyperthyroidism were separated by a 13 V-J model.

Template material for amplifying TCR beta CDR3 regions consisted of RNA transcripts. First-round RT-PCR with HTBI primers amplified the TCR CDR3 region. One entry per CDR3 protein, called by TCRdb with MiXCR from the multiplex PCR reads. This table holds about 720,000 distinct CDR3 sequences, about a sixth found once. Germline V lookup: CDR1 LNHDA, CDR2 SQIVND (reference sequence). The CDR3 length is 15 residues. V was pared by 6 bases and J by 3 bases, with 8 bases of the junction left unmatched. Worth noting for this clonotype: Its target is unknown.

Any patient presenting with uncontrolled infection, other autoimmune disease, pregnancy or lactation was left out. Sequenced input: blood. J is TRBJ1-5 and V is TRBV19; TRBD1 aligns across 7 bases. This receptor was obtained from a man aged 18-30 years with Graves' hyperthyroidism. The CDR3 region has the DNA TGTGCCAGTAGCAAGACAGGGCCCCCCAATCAGCCCCAGCATTTT. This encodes CASSKTGPPNQPQHF.